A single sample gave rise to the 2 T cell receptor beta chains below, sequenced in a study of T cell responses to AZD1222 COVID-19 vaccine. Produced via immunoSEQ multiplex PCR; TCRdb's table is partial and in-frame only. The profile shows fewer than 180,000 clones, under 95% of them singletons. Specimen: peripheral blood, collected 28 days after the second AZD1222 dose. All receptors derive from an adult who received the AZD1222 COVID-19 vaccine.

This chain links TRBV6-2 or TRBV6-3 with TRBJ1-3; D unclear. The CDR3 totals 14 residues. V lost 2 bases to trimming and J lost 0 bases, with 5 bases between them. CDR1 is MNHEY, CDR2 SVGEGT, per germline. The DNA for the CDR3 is TGTGCCAGCAGTTACGTGAGCTCTGGAAACACCATATATTTT. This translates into CASSYVSSGNTIYF.

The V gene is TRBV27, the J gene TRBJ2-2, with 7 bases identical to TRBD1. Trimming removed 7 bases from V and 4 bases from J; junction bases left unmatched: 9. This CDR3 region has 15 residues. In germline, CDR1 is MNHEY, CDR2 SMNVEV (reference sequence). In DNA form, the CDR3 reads TGTGCCAGCAACTCCAGAGGGGGCTTCACCGGGGAGCTGTTTTTT. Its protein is CASNSRGGFTGELFF.